This T cell receptor (beta chain) derives from a study of Tregs in tolerant kidney transplant recipients. Using immunoSEQ multiplex PCR, the repertoire was profiled, and TCRdb retains in-frame clones only, with some absent. The table records tens of thousands of clones, 90% to 95% of them present only once. Broader study findings: Findings come from small patient numbers and require larger validation.

CD4+CD25+CD127- Tregs, CD4+CD25- non-Tregs, CD4 and CD8 cells were sorted. With respect to this clone: What it binds is unknown.

Trimming removed 5 bases from V and 2 bases from J; junction bases left unmatched: 9. Germline V gene data show CDR1 as SGHTA and CDR2 as FQGNSA. This CDR3 contains 16 residues. The chain recombines TRBV7-2 with TRBJ2-7, with 10 nucleotides matching TRBD2. The source was CD4+ T cells from blood, collected before the transplant. The clonotype originates from a human donor who received a combined kidney and bone marrow transplant. The CDR3 loop reads CASSPSRTSGPYEQYF. CDR3 DNA sequence: TGTGCCAGCAGCCCCTCTCGGACTAGCGGCCCCTACGAGCAGTACTTC.